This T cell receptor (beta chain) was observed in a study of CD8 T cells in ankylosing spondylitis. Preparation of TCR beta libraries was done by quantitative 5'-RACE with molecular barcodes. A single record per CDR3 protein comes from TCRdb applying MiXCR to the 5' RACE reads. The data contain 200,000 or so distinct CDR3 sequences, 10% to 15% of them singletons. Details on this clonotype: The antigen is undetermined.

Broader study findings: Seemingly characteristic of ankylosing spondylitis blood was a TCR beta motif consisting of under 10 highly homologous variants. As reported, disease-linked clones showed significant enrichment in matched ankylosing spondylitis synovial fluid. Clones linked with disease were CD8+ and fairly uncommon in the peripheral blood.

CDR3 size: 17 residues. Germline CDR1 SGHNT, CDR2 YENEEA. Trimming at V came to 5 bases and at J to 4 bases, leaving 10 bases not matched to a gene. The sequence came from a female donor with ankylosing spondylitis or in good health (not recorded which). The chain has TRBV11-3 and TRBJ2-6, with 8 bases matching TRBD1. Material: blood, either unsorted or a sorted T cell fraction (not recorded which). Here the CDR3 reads CASSRLPTGAGANVLTF. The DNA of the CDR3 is TGTGCCAGCAGCCGTCTTCCGACAGGGGCCGGGGCCAACGTCCTGACTTTC.